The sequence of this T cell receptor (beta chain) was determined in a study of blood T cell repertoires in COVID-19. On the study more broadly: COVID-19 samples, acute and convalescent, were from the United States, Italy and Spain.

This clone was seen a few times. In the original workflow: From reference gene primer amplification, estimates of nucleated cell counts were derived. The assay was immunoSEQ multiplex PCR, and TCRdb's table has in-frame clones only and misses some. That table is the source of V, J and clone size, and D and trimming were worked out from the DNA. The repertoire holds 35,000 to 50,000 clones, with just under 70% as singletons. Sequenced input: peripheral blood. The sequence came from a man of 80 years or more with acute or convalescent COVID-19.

In nucleotides, the CDR3 is TGTGCCTGGAGTCAGCTGGGGGGTGGCAATCAGCCCCAGCATTTT. Its protein product is CAWSQLGGGNQPQHF. The V call is TRBV30, the J call TRBJ1-5, with D tentatively TRBD1 (5 bases). This CDR3 has 15 residues. Germline CDR1 GTSNPN, CDR2 SVGIG (reference sequence). The ends were cut back, 2 bases at V and 2 bases at J, with 13 bases in the middle.